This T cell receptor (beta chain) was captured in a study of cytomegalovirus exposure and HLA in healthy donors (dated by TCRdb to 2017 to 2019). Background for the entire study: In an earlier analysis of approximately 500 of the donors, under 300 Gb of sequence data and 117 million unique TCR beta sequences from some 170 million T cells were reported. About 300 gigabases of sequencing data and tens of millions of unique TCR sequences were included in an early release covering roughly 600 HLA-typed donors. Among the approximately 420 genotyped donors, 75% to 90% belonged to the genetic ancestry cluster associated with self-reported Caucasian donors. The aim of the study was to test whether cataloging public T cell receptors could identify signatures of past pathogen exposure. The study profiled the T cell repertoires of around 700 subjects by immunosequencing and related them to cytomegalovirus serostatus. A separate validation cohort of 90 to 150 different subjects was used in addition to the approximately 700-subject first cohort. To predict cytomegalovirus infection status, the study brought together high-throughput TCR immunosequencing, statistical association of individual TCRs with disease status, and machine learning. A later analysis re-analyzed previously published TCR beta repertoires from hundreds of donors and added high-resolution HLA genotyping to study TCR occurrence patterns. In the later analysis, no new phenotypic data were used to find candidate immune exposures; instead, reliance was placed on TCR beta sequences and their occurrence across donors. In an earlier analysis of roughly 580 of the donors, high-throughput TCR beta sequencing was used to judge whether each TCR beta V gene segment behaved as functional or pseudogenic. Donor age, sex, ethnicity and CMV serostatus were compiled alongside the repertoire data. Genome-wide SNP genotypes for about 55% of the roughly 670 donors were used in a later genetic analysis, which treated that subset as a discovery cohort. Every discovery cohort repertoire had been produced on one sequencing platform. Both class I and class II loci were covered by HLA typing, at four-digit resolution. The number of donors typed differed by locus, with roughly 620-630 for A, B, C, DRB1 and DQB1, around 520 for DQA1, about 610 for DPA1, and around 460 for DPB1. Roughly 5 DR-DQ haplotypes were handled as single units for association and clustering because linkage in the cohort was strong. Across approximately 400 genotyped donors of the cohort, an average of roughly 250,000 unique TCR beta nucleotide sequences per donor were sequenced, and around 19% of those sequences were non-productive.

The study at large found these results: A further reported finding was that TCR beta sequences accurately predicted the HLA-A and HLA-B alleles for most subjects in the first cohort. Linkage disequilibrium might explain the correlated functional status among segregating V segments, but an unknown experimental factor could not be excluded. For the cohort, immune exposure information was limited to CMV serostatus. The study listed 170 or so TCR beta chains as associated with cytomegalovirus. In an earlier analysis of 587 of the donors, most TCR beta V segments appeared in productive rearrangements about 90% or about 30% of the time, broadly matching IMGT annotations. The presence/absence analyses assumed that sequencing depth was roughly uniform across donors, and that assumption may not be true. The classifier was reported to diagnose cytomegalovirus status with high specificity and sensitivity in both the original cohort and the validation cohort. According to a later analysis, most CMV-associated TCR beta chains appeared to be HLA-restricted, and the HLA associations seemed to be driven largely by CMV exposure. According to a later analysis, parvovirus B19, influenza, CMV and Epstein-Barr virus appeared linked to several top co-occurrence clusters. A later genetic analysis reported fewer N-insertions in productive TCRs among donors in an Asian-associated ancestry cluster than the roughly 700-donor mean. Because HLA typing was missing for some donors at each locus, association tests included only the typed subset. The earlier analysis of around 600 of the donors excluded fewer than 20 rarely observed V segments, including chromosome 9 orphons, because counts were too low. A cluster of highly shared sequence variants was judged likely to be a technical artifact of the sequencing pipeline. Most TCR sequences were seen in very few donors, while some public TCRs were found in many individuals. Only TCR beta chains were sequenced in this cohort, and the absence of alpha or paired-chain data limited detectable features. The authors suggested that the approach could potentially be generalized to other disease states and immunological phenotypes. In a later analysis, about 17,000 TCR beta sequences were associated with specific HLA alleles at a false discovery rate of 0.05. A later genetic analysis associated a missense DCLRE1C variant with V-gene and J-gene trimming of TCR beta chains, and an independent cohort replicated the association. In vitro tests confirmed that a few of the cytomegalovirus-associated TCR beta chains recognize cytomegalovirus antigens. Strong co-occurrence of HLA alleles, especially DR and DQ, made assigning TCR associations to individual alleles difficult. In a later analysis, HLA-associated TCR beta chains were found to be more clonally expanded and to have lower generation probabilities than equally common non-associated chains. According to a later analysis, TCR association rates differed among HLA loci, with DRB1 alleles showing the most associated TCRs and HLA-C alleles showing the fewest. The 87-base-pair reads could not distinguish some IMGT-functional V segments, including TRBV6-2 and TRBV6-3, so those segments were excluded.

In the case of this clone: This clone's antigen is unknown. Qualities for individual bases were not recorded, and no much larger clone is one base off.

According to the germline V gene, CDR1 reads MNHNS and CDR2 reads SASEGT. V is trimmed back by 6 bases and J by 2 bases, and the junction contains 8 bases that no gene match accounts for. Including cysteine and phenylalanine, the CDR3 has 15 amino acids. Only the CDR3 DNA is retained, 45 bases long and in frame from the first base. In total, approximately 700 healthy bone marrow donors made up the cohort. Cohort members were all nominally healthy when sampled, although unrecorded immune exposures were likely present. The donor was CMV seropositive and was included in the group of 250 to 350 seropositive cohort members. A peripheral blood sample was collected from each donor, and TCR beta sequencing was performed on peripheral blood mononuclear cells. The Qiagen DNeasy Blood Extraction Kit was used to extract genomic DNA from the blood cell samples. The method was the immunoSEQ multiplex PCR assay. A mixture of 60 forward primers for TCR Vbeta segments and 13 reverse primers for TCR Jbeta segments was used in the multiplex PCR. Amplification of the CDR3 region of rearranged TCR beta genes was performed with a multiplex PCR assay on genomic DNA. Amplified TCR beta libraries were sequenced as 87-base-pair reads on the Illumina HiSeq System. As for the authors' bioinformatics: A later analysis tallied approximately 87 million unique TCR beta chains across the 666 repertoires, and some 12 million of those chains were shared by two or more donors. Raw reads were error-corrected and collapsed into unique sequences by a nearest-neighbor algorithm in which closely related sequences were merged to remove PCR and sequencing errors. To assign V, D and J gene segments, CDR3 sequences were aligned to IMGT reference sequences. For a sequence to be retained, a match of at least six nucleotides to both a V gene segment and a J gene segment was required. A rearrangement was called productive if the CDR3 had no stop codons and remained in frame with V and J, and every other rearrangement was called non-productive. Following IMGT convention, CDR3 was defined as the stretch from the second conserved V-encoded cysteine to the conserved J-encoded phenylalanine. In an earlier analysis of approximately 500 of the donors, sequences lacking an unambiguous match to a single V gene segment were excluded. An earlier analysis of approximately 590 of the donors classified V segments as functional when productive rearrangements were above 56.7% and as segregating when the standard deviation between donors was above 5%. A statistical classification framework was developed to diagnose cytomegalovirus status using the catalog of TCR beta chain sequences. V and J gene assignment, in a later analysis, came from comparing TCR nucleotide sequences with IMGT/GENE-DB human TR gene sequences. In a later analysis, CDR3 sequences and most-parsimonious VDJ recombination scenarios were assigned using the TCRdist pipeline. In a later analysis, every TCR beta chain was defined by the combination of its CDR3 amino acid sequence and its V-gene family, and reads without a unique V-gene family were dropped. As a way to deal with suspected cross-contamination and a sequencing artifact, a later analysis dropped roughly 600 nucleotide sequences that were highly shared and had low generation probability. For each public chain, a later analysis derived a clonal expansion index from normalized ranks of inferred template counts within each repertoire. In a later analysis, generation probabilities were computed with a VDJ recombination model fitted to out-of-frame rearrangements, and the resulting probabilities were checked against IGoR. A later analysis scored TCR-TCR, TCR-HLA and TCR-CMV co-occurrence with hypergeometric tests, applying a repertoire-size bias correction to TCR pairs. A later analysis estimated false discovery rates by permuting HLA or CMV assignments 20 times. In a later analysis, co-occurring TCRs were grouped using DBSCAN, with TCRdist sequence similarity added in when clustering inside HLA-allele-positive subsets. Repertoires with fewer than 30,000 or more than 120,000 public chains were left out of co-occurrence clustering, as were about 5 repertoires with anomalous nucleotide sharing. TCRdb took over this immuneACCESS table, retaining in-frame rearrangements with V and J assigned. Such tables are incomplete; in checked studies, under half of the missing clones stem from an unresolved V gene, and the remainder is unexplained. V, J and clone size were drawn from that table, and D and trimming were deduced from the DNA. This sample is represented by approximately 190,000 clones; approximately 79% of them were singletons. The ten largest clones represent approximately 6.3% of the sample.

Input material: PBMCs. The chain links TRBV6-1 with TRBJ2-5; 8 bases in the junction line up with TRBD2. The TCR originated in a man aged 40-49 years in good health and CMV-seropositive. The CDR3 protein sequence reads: CASRERGTRQETQYF. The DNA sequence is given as TGTGCCAGCAGAGAACGGGGGACTAGACAAGAGACCCAGTACTTC.